Following are 10 T cell receptor beta chains from one sample sequenced in a study of blood T cell repertoires in COVID-19. Data came from immunoSEQ multiplex PCR; TCRdb stores just in-frame clones and leaves some out. The sample has fewer than 200,000 clones, around 82% seen once. The sample comprised peripheral blood. The receptors here all came from a man between 60 and 70 years old who had recovered from COVID-19.

The chain combines TRBV2 with TRBJ2-7; 8 nucleotides agree with TRBD1. After removal of 6 bases from V and 7 bases from J, the junction contained 8 bases not matched to a gene. The germline CDR1 and CDR2 sequences are SNHLY and FYNNEI. The CDR3 extends over 13 amino acids. CDR3 amino acids: CASRVRGLSEQYF. The CDR3 coding sequence is TGTGCCAGCAGGGTCAGGGGGCTGAGTGAGCAGTACTTC.

The J gene is TRBJ1-1, the V gene TRBV5-1, with a possible D match to TRBD1 (5 bases). Germline V gene data show CDR1 as SGHRS and CDR2 as YFSETQ. Trimming pared 3 bases from V and 3 bases from J, leaving 12 bases between. The length of the CDR3 is 14 residues. In DNA form, the CDR3 reads TGCGCCAGCAGCTGGAGGGGAGGGGACACTGAAGCTTTCTTT. The encoded protein is CASSWRGGDTEAFF.

The V and J genes are TRBV5-1 and TRBJ1-1, with D possibly TRBD1 on 6 matching bases. The CDR3 is 15 amino acids. V was trimmed by 4 bases and J by 4 bases, leaving 17 bases between them. Germline V lookup: CDR1 SGHRS, CDR2 YFSETQ. In DNA form, the CDR3 reads TGCGCCAGCAGCCCCCCTGCGAGGGGGGGCACTGAAGCTTTCTTT. This codes for CASSPPARGGTEAFF.

J is TRBJ1-2 and V is TRBV3-1 (or the pseudogene TRBV3-2); 8 positions agree with TRBD1. The junction had 4 bases not matched to a gene; V was cut back by 1 base and J by 0 bases. The germline gives CDR1 LGHDT, CDR2 YNNKEL (reference sequence). The CDR3 is 16 residues long. Here the CDR3 DNA reads TGTGCCAGCAGCCAAGGGACAGGGTCTCCTAACTATGGCTACACCTTC. Protein: CASSQGTGSPNYGYTF.

The chain is built from TRBV7-3 and TRBJ1-1; 8 bases align to TRBD1. The CDR3 extends over 15 amino acids. V shed 2 bases, J shed 5 bases, and the junction held 7 bases outside the gene matches. CDR1 and CDR2 (germline): SGHTA, FQGTGA. The DNA of the CDR3 is TGTGCCAGCAGCTTACAGGGGGCCGGACAGACTGAAGCTTTCTTT. Translated: CASSLQGAGQTEAFF.

The V call is TRBV5-4, the J call TRBJ1-1, with D unresolved. Germline assignment: CDR1 SGHNT and CDR2 YYREEE (reference sequence). The V end was cut by 4 bases, the J end by 1 base, with 11 bases between. The CDR3 has 14 amino acids. The CDR3 sequence is CASSVDGGNTEAFF. The CDR3 DNA is TGTGCCAGCAGCGTGGACGGAGGGAACACTGAAGCTTTCTTT.

This chain links TRBV6-5 with TRBJ1-5; 7 nucleotides line up with TRBD1. The CDR3 loop spans 14 amino acids. V lost 8 bases to trimming and J lost 0 bases; unmatched junction nucleotides: 4. CDR1 and CDR2 (germline): MNHEY, SVGAGI. The CDR3 region has the DNA TGTGCCAGCTCGACAGGGAATAGCAATCAGCCCCAGCATTTT. Translation gives CASSTGNSNQPQHF.

Of note for this clone: At one end the junction does not follow the germline gene, possibly because of a read error. The chain has TRBV12-5 and TRBJ2-1; 7 nucleotides agree with TRBD2. This CDR3 spans 11 amino acids. Germline V lookup: CDR1 LGHNT, CDR2 FRNRAP. The CDR3 here is CASGFGTSAVF. CDR3 sequence (DNA): TGTGCTAGTGGTTTTGGCACTAGCGCGGTCTTC.

This clone was picked up a small number of times. The chain is built from TRBV2 and TRBJ2-1; D is possibly TRBD2 (5 bases). The CDR3 has 13 amino acids. V was cut by 9 bases and J by 6 bases, with 15 bases left in between. Germline V gene data show CDR1 as SNHLY and CDR2 as FYNNEI. This CDR3 reads CASQLESGNEQFF. The CDR3 DNA reads as TGTGCCAGTCAGCTTGAAAGCGGCAATGAGCAGTTCTTC.

The chain combines TRBV5-4 with TRBJ1-5, with 8 positions matching TRBD1. V dropped 4 bases and J dropped 5; count of bases not matched to a gene: 2. Per germline, CDR1 SGHNT and CDR2 YYREEE (reference sequence). The CDR3 has 13 amino acids. The CDR3 DNA reads as TGTGCCAGCAGCCAACAGGGGGATCAGCCCCAGCATTTT. The encoded protein is CASSQQGDQPQHF.